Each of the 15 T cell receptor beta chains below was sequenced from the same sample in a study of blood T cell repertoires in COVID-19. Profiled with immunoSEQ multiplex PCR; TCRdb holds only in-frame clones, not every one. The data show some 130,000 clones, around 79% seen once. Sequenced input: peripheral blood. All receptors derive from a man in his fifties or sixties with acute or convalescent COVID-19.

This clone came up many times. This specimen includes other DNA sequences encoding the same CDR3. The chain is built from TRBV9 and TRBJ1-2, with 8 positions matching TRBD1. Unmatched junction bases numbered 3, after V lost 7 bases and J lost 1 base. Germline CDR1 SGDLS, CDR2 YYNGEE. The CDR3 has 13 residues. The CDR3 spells CASGQGFNYGYTF. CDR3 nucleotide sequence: TGTGCCAGCGGACAGGGATTTAACTATGGCTACACCTTC.

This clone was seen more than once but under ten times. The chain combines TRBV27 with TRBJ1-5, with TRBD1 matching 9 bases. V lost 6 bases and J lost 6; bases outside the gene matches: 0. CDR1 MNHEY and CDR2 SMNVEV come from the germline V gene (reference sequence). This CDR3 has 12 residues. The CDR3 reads CASRTGGQPQHF. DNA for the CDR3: TGTGCCAGCAGGACAGGGGGTCAGCCCCAGCATTTT.

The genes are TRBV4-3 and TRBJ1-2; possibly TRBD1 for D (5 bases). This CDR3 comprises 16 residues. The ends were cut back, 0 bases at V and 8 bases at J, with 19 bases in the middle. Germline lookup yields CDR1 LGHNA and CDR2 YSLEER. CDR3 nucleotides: TGCGCCAGCAGCCAAGATCGATTCCAGGGTCCCGGGGGCTACACCTTC. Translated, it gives CASSQDRFQGPGGYTF.

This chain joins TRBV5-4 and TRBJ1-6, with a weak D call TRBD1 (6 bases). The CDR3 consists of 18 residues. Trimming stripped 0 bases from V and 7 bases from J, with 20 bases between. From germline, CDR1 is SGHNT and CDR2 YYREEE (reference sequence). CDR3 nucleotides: TGTGCCAGCAGCTTGGGCAGGGTTAGAGGGGGGGGAAATTCACCCCTCCACTTT. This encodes CASSLGRVRGGGNSPLHF.

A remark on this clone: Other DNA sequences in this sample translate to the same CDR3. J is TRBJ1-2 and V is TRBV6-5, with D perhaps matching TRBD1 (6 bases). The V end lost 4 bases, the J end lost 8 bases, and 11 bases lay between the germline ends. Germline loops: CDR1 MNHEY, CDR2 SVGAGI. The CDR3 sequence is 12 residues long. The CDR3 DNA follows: TGTGCCAGCAGTTCAGGGGTTAGGGGCTACACCTTC. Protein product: CASSSGVRGYTF.

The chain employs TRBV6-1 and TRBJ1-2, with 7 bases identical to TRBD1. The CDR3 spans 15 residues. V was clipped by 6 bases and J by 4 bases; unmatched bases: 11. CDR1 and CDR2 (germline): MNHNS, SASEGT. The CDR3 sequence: CASRRSGGSGYGYTF. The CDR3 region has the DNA TGTGCCAGCAGGAGGTCAGGGGGGTCGGGCTATGGCTACACCTTC.

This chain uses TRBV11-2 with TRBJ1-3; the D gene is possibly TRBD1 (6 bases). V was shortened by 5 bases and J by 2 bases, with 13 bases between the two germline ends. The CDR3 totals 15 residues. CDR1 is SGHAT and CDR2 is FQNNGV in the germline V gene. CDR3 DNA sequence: TGTGCCAGCAGCCTACAGGGATGGCCTGGAAACACCATATATTTT. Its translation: CASSLQGWPGNTIYF.

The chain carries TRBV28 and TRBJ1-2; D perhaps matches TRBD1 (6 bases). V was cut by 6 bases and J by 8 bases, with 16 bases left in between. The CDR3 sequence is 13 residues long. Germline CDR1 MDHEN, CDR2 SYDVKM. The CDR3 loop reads CASRGTGQRGYTF. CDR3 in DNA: TGTGCCAGCAGAGGCACAGGGCAACGGGGCTACACCTTC.

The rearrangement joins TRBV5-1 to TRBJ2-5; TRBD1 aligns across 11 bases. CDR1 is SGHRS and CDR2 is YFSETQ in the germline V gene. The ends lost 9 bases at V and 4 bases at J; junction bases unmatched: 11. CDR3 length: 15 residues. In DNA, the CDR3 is TGCGCCACCTCCGGACAGGGGGCGGGTGGAGAGACCCAGTACTTC. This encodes CATSGQGAGGETQYF.

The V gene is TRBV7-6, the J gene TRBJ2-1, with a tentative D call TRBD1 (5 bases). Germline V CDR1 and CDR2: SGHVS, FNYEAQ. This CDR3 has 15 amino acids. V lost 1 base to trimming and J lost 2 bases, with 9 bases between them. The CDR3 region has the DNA TGTGCCAGCAGCTTAGAAGACAGTCCCTACAATGAGCAGTTCTTC. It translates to CASSLEDSPYNEQFF.

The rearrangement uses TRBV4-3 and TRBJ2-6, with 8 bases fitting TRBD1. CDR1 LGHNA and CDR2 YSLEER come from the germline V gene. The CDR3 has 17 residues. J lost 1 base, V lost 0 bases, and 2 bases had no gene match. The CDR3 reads CASSQETGGSGANVLTF. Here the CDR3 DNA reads TGCGCCAGCAGCCAAGAAACAGGGGGGTCTGGGGCCAACGTCCTGACTTTC.

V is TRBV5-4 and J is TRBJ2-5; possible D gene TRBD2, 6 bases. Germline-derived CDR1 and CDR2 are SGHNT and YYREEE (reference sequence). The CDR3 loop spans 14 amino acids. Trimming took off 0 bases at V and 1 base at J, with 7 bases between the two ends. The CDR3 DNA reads TGTGCCAGCAGCTTGGGGGACTTCCAAGAGACCCAGTACTTC. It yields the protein CASSLGDFQETQYF.

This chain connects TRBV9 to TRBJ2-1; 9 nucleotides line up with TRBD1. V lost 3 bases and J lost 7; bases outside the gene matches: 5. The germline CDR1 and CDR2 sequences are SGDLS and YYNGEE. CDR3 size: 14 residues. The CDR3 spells CASSAGQGINEQFF. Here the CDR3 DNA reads TGTGCCAGCAGCGCTGGACAGGGGATTAATGAGCAGTTCTTC.

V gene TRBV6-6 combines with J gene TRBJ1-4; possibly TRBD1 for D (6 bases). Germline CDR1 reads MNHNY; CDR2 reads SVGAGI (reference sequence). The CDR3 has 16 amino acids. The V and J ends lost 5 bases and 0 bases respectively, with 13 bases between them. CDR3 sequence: CASSRLTGTTNEKLFF. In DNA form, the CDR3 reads TGTGCCAGCAGTCGCTTAACAGGGACAACTAATGAAAAACTGTTTTTT.

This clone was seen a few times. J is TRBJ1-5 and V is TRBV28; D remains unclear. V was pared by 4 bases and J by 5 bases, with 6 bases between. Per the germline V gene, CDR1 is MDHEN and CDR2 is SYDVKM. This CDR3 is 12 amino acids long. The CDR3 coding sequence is TGTGCCAGCAGTTCCCCTGATCAGCCCCAGCATTTT. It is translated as CASSSPDQPQHF. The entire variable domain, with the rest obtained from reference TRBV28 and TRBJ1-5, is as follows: DVKVTQSSRYLVKRTGEKVFLECVQDMDHENMFWYRQDPGLGLRLIYFSYDVKMKEKGDIPEGYSVSREKKERFSLILESASTNQTSMYLCASSSPDQPQHFGDGTRLSIL.